Shown below are 9 T cell receptor beta chains from a single sample sequenced in a study of blood T cell repertoires in COVID-19. TCRdb's copy holds only in-frame clones and misses some; the assay was immunoSEQ multiplex PCR. The sample records about 170,000 clones, around 81% being singletons. The sequencing sample was made of peripheral blood. The source is a human donor with acute or convalescent COVID-19. The donor label of this sample is uncertain.

V usage is TRBV11-2 and J usage is TRBJ2-7; D is possibly TRBD1 (5 bases). This CDR3 region has 14 residues. V lost 1 base, J lost 2 bases, and 9 bases lay in between. The germline CDR1 and CDR2 sequences are SGHAT and FQNNGV. The DNA of the CDR3 is TGTGCCAGCAGCTTAGGTAGGGGCCCCTACGAGCAGTACTTC. It yields the protein CASSLGRGPYEQYF.

The chain couples TRBV11-3 to TRBJ2-6; 9 bases fit TRBD1. V dropped 4 bases and J dropped 5; count of bases not matched to a gene: 9. The CDR3 is 17 residues long. Germline V gene lookup returns CDR1 SGHNT and CDR2 YENEEA. In nucleotides, the CDR3 is TGTGCCAGCAGCTCCGGGACAGGGAGGACCTGGGCCAACGTCCTGACTTTC. Amino acids: CASSSGTGRTWANVLTF.

The chain's CDR3 is CSVEDSGPSGSSFYEQYF. The CDR3 bases are TGCAGCGTTGAAGATTCAGGTCCTAGCGGGAGCTCCTTCTACGAGCAGTACTTC. The chain employs TRBV29-1 and TRBJ2-7; 10 bases map to TRBD2. CDR3 length equals 18 residues. The trim removed 0 bases at V and 3 bases at J, leaving 14 bases unmatched. CDR1 and CDR2 (germline): SQVTM, ANQGSEA.

V gene TRBV5-1 combines with J gene TRBJ1-3, with a tentative D call TRBD1 (6 bases). The CDR3 extends over 16 amino acids. V shed 1 base and J shed 0 bases, with 11 bases lying between them. Per germline, CDR1 SGHRS and CDR2 YFSETQ. This CDR3 is CASSLLGANSGNTIYF. DNA for the CDR3: TGCGCCAGCAGCTTGTTGGGGGCGAACTCTGGAAACACCATATATTTT.

This chain links TRBV2 with TRBJ2-5; 7 bases align to TRBD1. The germline V gene encodes CDR1 SNHLY and CDR2 FYNNEI. Trimming removed 6 bases from V and 1 base from J; junction bases left unmatched: 2. The CDR3 is made up of 13 amino acids. The CDR3, as DNA: TGTGCCAGCAGGAGGGGGCCCCAAGAGACCCAGTACTTC. This sequence encodes CASRRGPQETQYF.

This clone came up once. CDR3 DNA: TGTGCCAGCAGCGTAGCCCAGACAGGGGGACCTTACGAGCAGTACTTC. Protein sequence: CASSVAQTGGPYEQYF. The rearrangement joins TRBV9 to TRBJ2-7, with 9 bases lining up with TRBD1. V lost 0 bases and J lost 4; bases outside the gene matches: 8. This CDR3 is built from 16 residues. CDR1 is SGDLS, CDR2 YYNGEE, per germline.

This clone appeared a single time. This rearrangement joins TRBV6-1 to TRBJ1-2; 7 bases map to TRBD1. The CDR3 extends over 14 amino acids. Unmatched junction bases numbered 7, after V lost 3 bases and J lost 6 bases. Germline loops: CDR1 MNHNS, CDR2 SASEGT. The CDR3 sequence: CASSEGARGNGYTF. CDR3 DNA sequence: TGTGCCAGCAGTGAGGGGGCCAGGGGGAATGGCTACACCTTC.

V is TRBV4-2 and J is TRBJ2-1, with 12 bases fitting TRBD2. V lost 3 bases and J lost 8; bases outside the gene matches: 2. This CDR3 comprises 14 residues. Germline assignment: CDR1 LGHNA and CDR2 YNFKEQ. The CDR3 bases are TGTGCCAGCAGCCACGGGACTAGCGGGTATGAGCAGTTCTTC. Encoded protein: CASSHGTSGYEQFF.

V gene TRBV7-6 combines with J gene TRBJ2-1; unclear D gene. Germline CDR1 is SGHVS and CDR2 is FNYEAQ. The germline V and J ends were trimmed by 6 bases and 4 bases, with 16 bases remaining between them. There are 15 residues in the CDR3. CDR3 in amino acids: CASSPRPGAYNEQFF. The CDR3 region has the DNA TGTGCCAGCAGTCCCCGCCCCGGAGCATACAATGAGCAGTTCTTC.